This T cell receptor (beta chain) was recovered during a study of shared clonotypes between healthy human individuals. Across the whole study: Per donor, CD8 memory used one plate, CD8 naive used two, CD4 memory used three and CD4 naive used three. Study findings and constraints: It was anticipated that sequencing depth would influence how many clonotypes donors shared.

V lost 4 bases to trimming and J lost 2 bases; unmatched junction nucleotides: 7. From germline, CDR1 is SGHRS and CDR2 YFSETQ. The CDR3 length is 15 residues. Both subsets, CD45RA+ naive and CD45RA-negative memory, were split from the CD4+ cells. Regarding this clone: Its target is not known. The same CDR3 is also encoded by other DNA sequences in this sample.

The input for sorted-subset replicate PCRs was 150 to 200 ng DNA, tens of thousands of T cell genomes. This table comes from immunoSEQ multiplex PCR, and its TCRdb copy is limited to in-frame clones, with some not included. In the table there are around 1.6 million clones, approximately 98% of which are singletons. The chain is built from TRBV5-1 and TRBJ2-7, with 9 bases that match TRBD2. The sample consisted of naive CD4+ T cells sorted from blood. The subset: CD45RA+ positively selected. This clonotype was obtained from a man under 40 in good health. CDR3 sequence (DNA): TGCGCCAGCAGCCCGGGACTAGCAGCTGCCTACGAGCAGTACTTC. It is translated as CASSPGLAAAYEQYF.